This T cell receptor beta chain was recorded in a study of post-analysis software for immune sequencing data. The study, taken as a whole, reports: Higher frequency in patients than in controls was seen for roughly 5 TRBV segments, with TRBV5-6, TRBV5-1 and TRBV20-1 among them.

Sequencing libraries made from TCR beta cDNA carried unique molecular identifiers. TCRdb independently ran MiXCR on the PCR reads; one entry per CDR3 protein. Of about 810,000 distinct CDR3 sequences in the sample, around 53% were seen once. The CDR3 consists of 15 residues. The V end was cut by 1 base, the J end by 4 bases, with 11 bases between. Germline lookup yields CDR1 SSHAT and CDR2 FNYEAQ (reference sequence). This clonotype has just a few counts. The antigen is unknown. Source material: blood. This clonotype originated in a girl between 5 and 17 years old with multiple sclerosis. The chain has TRBV7-7 and TRBJ2-1, with a weak D call TRBD1 (6 bases). The chain's CDR3 is CASSLGVRGYNEQFF. The CDR3 DNA reads as TGTGCCAGCAGCTTAGGGGTCAGGGGATACAATGAGCAGTTCTTC.